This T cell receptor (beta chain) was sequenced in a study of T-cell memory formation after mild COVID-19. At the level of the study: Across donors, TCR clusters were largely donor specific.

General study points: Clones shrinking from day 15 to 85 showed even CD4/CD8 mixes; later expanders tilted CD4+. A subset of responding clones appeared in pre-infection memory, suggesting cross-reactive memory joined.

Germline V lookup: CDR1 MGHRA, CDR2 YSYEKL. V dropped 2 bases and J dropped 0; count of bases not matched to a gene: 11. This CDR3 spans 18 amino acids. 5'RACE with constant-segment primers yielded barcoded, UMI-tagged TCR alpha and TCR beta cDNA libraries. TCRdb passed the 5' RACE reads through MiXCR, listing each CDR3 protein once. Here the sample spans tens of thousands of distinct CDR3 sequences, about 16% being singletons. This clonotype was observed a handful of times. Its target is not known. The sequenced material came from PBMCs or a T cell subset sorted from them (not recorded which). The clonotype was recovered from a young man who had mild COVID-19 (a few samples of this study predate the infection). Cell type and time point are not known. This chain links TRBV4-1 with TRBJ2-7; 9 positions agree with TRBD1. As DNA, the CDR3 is TGCGCCAGCAGCCAAACATCATTAGGACAGGGGAGCTCCTACGAGCAGTACTTC. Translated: CASSQTSLGQGSSYEQYF.